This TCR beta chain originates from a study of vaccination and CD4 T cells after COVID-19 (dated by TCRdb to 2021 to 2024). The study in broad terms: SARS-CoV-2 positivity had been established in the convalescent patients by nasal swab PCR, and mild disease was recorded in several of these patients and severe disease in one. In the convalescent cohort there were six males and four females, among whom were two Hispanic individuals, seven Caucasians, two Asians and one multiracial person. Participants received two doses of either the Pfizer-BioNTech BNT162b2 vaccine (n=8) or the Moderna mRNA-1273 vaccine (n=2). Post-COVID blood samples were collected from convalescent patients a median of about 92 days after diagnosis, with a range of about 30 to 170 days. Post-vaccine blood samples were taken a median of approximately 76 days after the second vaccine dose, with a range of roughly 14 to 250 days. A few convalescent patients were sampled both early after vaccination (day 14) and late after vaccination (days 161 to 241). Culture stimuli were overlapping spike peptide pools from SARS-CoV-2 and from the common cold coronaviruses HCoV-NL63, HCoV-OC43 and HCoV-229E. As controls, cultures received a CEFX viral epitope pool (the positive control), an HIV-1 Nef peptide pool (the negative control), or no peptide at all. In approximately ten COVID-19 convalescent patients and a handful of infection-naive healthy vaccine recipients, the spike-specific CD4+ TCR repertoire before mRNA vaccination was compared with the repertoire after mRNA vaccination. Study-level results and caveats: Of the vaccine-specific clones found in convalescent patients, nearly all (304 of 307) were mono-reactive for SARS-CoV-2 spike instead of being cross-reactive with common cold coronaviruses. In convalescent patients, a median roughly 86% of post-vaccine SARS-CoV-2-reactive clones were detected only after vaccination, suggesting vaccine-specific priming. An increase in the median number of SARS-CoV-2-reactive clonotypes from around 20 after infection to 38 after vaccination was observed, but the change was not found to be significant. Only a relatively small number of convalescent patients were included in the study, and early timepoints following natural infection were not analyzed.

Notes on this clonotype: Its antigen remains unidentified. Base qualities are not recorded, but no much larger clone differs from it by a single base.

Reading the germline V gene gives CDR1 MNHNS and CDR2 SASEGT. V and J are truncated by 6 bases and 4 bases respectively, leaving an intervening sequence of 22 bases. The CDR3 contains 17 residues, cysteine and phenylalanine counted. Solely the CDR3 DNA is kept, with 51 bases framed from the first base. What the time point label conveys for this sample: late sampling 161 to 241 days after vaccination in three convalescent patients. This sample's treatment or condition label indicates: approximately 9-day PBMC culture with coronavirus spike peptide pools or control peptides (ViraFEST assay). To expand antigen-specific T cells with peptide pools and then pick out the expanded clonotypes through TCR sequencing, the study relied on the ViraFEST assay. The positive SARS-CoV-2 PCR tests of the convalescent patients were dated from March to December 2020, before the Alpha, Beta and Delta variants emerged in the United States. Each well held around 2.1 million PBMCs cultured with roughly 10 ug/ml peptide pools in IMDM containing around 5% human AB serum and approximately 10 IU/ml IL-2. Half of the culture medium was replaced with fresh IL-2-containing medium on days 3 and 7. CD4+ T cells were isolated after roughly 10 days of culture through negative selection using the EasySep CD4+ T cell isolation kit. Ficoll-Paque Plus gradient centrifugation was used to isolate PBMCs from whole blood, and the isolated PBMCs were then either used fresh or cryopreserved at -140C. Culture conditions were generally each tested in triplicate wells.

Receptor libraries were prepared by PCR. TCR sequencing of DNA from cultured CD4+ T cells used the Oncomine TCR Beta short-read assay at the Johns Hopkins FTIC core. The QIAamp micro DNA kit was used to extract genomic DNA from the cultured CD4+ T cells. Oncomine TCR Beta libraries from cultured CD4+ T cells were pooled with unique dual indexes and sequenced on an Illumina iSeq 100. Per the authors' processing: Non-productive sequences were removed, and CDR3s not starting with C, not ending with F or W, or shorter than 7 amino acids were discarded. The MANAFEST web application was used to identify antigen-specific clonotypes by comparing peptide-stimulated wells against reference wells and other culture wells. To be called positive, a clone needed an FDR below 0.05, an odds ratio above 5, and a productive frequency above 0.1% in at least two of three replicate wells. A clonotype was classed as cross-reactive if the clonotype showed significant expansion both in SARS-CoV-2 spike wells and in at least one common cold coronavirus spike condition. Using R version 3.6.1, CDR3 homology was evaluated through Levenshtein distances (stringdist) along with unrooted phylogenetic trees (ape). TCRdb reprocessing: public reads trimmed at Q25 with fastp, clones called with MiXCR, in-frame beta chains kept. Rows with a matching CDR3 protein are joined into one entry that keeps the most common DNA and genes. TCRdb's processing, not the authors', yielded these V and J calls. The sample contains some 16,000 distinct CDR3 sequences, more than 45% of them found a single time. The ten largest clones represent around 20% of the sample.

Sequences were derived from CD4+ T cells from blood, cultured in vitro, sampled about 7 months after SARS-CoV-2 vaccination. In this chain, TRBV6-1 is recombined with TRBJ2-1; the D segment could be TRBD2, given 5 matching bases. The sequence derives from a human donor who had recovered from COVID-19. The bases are TGTGCCAGCAGCCCCCCTCTTGCGAGAGGGTTTTACAATGAGCAGTTCTTC. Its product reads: CASSPPLARGFYNEQFF.